Following are 19 T cell receptor beta chains from one sample sequenced in a study of CD4+ T cells in melanoma. This table comes from immunoSEQ multiplex PCR, and its TCRdb copy is limited to in-frame clones, with some not included. The sample consists of some 7,000 clones, almost 70% of them appearing once. Sequenced input: cells from a culture (not recorded whether cultured in vitro). These receptors originate from a human donor with melanoma.

The chain has TRBV5-1 and TRBJ1-5; a possible D gene is TRBD1 (5 bases). The germline V and J ends were trimmed by 9 bases and 9 bases, with 25 bases remaining between them. Looked up from germline, CDR1 is SGHRS and CDR2 is YFSETQ. There are 15 residues in the CDR3. CDR3 in amino acids: CAISYPGGSPRPQHF. The CDR3 DNA is TGCGCCATCTCCTACCCCGGGGGGAGCCCAAGGCCCCAGCATTTT.

This clone was observed a handful of times. The V call is TRBV30, the J call TRBJ2-7; D might be TRBD1 (5 bases). The ends were cut back, 1 base at V and 4 bases at J, with 11 bases in the middle. The CDR3 covers 13 residues. Germline loops: CDR1 GTSNPN, CDR2 SVGIG (reference sequence). CDR3 DNA sequence: TGTGCCTGGAGTGACGGACAACTATACGAGCAGTACTTC. It encodes CAWSDGQLYEQYF.

This clone occurred a few times. J is TRBJ2-7 and V is TRBV24-1, with a possible D match to TRBD1 (6 bases). The germline V gene encodes CDR1 KGHDR and CDR2 SFDVKD. V gave up 10 bases and J gave up 0 bases, with 12 bases separating them. The CDR3 consists of 13 residues. CDR3 loop: CATGPTGSYEQYF. CDR3 in DNA: TGTGCCACTGGGCCGACAGGCTCCTACGAGCAGTACTTC.

The rearrangement uses TRBV7-9 and TRBJ1-2; D possibly corresponds to TRBD1 (5 bases). The CDR3 contains 13 residues. V lost 5 bases, J lost 4 bases, and 11 bases lay in between. The germline V gene encodes CDR1 SEHNR and CDR2 FQNEAQ (reference sequence). In DNA, the CDR3 is TGTGCCAGCAGCCCGGGACGGATCTATGGCTACACCTTC. Protein: CASSPGRIYGYTF. Complete variable domain (other parts from reference TRBV7-9 and TRBJ1-2): DTGVSQNPRHKITKRGQNVTFRCDPISEHNRLYWYRQTLGQGPEFLTYFQNEAQLEKSRLLSDRFSAERPKGSFSTLEIQRTEQGDSAMYLCASSPGRIYGYTFGSGTRLTVV.

The chain links TRBV5-6 to TRBJ1-2; no definite D call. CDR3 length: 14 amino acids. V was pared by 1 base and J by 0 bases, with 7 bases between. The germline CDR1 and CDR2 sequences are SGHDT and YYEEEE. DNA for the CDR3: TGTGCCAGCAGCTTGTGGGTCGCTAACTATGGCTACACCTTC. Translation: CASSLWVANYGYTF.

This chain joins TRBV15 and TRBJ2-3; tentatively, D is TRBD2 (6 bases). CDR3 length equals 14 residues. Germline V gene sequence: CDR1 LNHNV, CDR2 YYDKDF (reference sequence). Trimming shortened V by 8 bases and J by 3 bases, and 15 bases separated the two germline ends. CDR3 nucleotides: TGTGCCACCCAAACTAGCCGCTTAACAGATACGCAGTATTTT. It translates to CATQTSRLTDTQYF.

The genes are TRBV9 and TRBJ1-2; 9 nucleotides line up with TRBD1. The CDR3 is 17 amino acids. After removal of 3 bases from V and 0 bases from J, the junction contained 9 bases not matched to a gene. In germline, CDR1 is SGDLS, CDR2 YYNGEE. The CDR3 bases are TGTGCCAGCAGCGGGGACAGGGATCTGGGGGCTAACTATGGCTACACCTTC. It specifies CASSGDRDLGANYGYTF.

This clone turned up a few times. The chain has TRBV5-1 and TRBJ2-2, with D possibly being TRBD1 or TRBD2 (5 bases each). Trimming removed 10 bases from V and 3 bases from J, with 22 bases in between. The CDR3 runs to 16 residues. CDR1 is SGHRS, CDR2 YFSETQ, per germline. CDR3 bases: TGCGCCTCTCAGAAGACAGCAAGAGGGGACACCGGGGAGCTGTTTTTT. It is translated as CASQKTARGDTGELFF. The full variable domain, with the rest looked up from reference TRBV5-1 and TRBJ2-2, is KAGVTQTPRYLIKTRGQQVTLSCSPISGHRSVSWYQQTPGQGLQFLFEYFSETQRNKGNFPGRFSGRQFSNSRSEMNVSTLELGDSALYLCASQKTARGDTGELFFGEGSRLTVL.

V usage is TRBV6-5 and J usage is TRBJ2-7, with TRBD1 matching over 8 bases. There are 14 residues in the CDR3. Trimming cost V 2 bases and J 2 bases; bases outside gene matches: 2. Germline CDR1 is MNHEY and CDR2 is SVGAGI. This chain's CDR3 is CASSYGTGPYEQYF. CDR3 nucleotides: TGTGCCAGCAGTTACGGGACAGGTCCCTACGAGCAGTACTTC.

The sample holds a few counts of this clone. The gene calls are TRBV4-2 and TRBJ2-5, with 7 bases identical to TRBD1. The junction had 10 bases not matched to a gene; V was cut back by 0 bases and J by 6 bases. This CDR3 has 16 amino acids. Germline V gene data show CDR1 as LGHNA and CDR2 as YNFKEQ. CDR3 protein: CASSQDYRGRLQTQYF. In DNA, the CDR3 is TGTGCCAGCAGCCAAGATTATAGGGGGCGCCTTCAGACCCAGTACTTC.

The rearrangement links TRBV3-1 (or the pseudogene TRBV3-2) to TRBJ2-7; D possibly matches TRBD1 or TRBD2 (7 bases each). V lost 4 bases and J 4 bases, leaving 11 bases between the germline ends. CDR1 and CDR2 from the germline V gene are LGHDT and YNNKEL (reference sequence). The CDR3 consists of 13 residues. The CDR3 loop is CASSRQGGYEQYF. For the CDR3, the DNA is TGTGCCAGCAGCCGTCAGGGGGGGTACGAGCAGTACTTC.

This clone was seen once. V is TRBV7-8 and J is TRBJ2-3; D possibly matches TRBD1 or TRBD2 (6 bases each). Germline V lookup: CDR1 SGHVS, CDR2 FQNEAQ. The CDR3 spans 15 residues. Trimming removed 5 bases at V and 0 bases at J, with 12 bases between. The chain's CDR3 is CASSPRGASTDTQYF. For the CDR3, the DNA is TGTGCCAGCAGCCCAAGGGGGGCAAGCACAGATACGCAGTATTTT.

The V gene is TRBV7-2, the J gene TRBJ1-1, with D perhaps matching TRBD1 (6 bases). The germline gives CDR1 SGHTA, CDR2 FQGNSA. This CDR3 has 13 amino acids. The V end lost 5 bases, the J end lost 6 bases, and 13 bases lay between the germline ends. The CDR3 DNA is TGTGCCAGCAGCACGAACAGGGACCCTGAAGCTTTCTTT. Translating gives CASSTNRDPEAFF.

The chain recombines TRBV19 with TRBJ2-7; weak D call: TRBD1 (6 bases). Germline V lookup: CDR1 LNHDA, CDR2 SQIVND (reference sequence). Trimming left V 3 bases short and J 6 bases short, with 9 bases between. The CDR3 totals 12 residues. Written as DNA, the CDR3 is TGTGCCAGTAGTATGGGGGCGGCCGAGCAGTACTTC. Translated: CASSMGAAEQYF.

The genes are TRBV7-2 and TRBJ1-3; D possibly corresponds to TRBD1 (5 bases). From germline, CDR1 is SGHTA and CDR2 FQGNSA. The CDR3 loop spans 14 amino acids. Deletions cut 5 bases from V and 5 bases from J, with 13 bases between. CDR3 nucleotide sequence: TGTGCCAGCAGCCCAGGGACGGGTAGAAACACCATATATTTT. This gives the protein CASSPGTGRNTIYF.

The CDR3 protein is CASSPDPSGELFF. The DNA of the CDR3 is TGCGCCAGCAGCCCGGACCCCTCCGGGGAGCTGTTTTTT. The rearrangement joins TRBV5-1 to TRBJ2-2; no definite D call. CDR3 length: 13 residues. Germline V gene sequence: CDR1 SGHRS, CDR2 YFSETQ. V lost 4 bases to trimming and J lost 6 bases, with 10 bases between them.

The CDR3 coding sequence is TGTGCCAGCAGCTTGGCGGGCAGATCTAACTATGGCTACACCTTC. Translation: CASSLAGRSNYGYTF. J is TRBJ1-2 and V is TRBV5-4; D remains ambiguous. Germline lookup yields CDR1 SGHNT and CDR2 YYREEE (reference sequence). V was pared by 0 bases and J by 0 bases, with 9 bases between. This CDR3 is built from 15 residues.

The chain joins TRBV3-1 (or the pseudogene TRBV3-2) to TRBJ1-5, with a tentative D call TRBD1 (6 bases). Germline V gene sequence: CDR1 LGHDT, CDR2 YNNKEL (reference sequence). The V end was cut by 3 bases, the J end by 8 bases, with 14 bases between. The CDR3 length is 14 residues. The CDR3 region has the DNA TGTGCCAGCAGCCAGTGGGGCAGGGACAAGCCCCAGCATTTT. Translation gives CASSQWGRDKPQHF.

V usage is TRBV12-3 or TRBV12-4 and J usage is TRBJ2-3; D unresolved. The CDR3 contains 13 residues. V was trimmed by 1 base and J by 6 bases, leaving 8 bases between them. The CDR3: CASSLGSADTQYF. The CDR3 DNA reads TGTGCCAGCAGTTTAGGGAGCGCGGATACGCAGTATTTT.